This T cell receptor beta chain appears in the sequencing data of a study of blood T cell repertoires in COVID-19. Study-wide context: Specimens from acute and convalescent COVID-19 originated in the United States, Italy and Spain.

The CDR3 has 15 amino acids. Germline values: CDR1 KGHDR, CDR2 SFDVKD. The V end was cut by 4 bases, the J end by 6 bases, with 16 bases between. Authors' processing steps: The authors estimated nucleated cell counts from reference gene primer amplification. Measured with immunoSEQ multiplex PCR; TCRdb has only the in-frame clones, and not every one. V, J and clone size derive from that table, while D and trimming were established from the DNA sequence. The table records approximately 72,000 clones, almost 85% of them present only once. Sequencing was performed on peripheral blood. The sequence was collected from a man in his fifties or sixties with acute or convalescent COVID-19. This chain connects TRBV24-1 to TRBJ2-3; a possible D gene is TRBD2 (6 bases). The CDR3 loop reads CATSDTRDSQDTQYF. For the CDR3, the DNA is TGTGCCACCAGTGACACCCGGGACTCTCAGGATACGCAGTATTTT.